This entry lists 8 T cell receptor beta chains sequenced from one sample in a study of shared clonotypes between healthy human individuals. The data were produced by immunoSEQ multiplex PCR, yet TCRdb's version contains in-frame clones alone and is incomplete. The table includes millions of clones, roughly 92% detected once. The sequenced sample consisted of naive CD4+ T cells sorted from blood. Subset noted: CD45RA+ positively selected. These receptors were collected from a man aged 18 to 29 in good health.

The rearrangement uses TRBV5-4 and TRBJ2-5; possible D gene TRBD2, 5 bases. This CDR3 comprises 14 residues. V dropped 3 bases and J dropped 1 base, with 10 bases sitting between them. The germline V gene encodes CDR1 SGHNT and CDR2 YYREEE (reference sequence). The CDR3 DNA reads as TGTGCCAGCAGCTCTCTAGCTCCCCAAGAGACCCAGTACTTC. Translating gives CASSSLAPQETQYF.

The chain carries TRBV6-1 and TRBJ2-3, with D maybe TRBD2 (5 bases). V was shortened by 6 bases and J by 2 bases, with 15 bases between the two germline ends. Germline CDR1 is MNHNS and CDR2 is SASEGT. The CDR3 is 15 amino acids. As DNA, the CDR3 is TGTGCCAGCAGGGTATATGAGGGATACACAGATACGCAGTATTTT. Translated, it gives CASRVYEGYTDTQYF.

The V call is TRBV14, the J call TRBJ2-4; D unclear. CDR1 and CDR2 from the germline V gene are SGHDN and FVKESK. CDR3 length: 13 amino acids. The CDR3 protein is CGRESRAKNIQYF. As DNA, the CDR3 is TGTGGGAGAGAGAGTAGGGCCAAAAACATTCAGTACTTC.

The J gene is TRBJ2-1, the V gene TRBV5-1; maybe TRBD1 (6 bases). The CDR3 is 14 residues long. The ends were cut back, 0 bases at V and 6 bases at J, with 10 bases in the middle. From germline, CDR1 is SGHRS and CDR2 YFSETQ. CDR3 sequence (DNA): TGCGCCAGCAGCTTGGGGGGGCTACTCAATGAGCAGTTCTTC. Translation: CASSLGGLLNEQFF.

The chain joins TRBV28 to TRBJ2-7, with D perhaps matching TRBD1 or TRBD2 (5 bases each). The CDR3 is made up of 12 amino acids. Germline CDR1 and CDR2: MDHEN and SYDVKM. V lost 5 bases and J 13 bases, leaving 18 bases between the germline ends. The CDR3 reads CASSTPGTVKYF. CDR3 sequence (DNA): TGTGCCAGCAGTACCCCCGGGACGGTTAAATACTTC.

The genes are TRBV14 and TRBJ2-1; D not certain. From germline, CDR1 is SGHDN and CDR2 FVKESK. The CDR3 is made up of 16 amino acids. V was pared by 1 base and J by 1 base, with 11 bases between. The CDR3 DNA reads TGTGCCAGCAGCCAAGGTCCGATCCTTTCCTACAATGAGCAGTTCTTC. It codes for CASSQGPILSYNEQFF.

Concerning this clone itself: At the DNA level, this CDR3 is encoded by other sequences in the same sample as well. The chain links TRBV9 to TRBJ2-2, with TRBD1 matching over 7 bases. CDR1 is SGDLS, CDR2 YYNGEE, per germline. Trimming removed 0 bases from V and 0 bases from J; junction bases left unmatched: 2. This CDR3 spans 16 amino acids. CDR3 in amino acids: CASSVGQGANTGELFF. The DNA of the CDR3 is TGTGCCAGCAGCGTAGGACAGGGTGCGAACACCGGGGAGCTGTTTTTT.

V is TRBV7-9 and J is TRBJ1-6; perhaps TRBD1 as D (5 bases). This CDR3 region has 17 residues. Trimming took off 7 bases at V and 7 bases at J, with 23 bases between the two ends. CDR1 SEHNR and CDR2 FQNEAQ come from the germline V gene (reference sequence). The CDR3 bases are TGTGCCAGCACCCCAACAATCCCCGGCAGGGCGAATTCACCCCTCCACTTT. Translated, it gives CASTPTIPGRANSPLHF.